Listed below are T cell receptor beta chains from one sample, sequenced in a study of cytomegalovirus exposure and HLA in healthy donors. The assay was immunoSEQ multiplex PCR, and TCRdb's table has in-frame clones only and misses some. The data hold around 160,000 clones, with 68% observed a single time. The sequencing input was PBMCs. These receptors all come from a man aged 50-59 years in good health and CMV-seronegative. Each CDR3 is given with its conserved first and last residue. Fields, in order: V gene, clone size, J gene, D gene, CDR3 DNA, CDR3 protein. D genes are given only for firm matches. For some rows the clone size is stated as once, few or many, or as a class when expanded; others skip it.

V: TRBV4-3
size: -
J: TRBJ1-6
D: -
DNA: TGCGCCAGCAGCCAAGACAGGGAGGCTTCACCCCTCCACTTT
CDR3: CASSQDREASPLHF

V: TRBV2
size: many
J: TRBJ2-7
D: -
DNA: TGTGCCAGCAGTTTCAGAAGCTCCTACGAGCAGTACTTC
CDR3: CASSFRSSYEQYF

V: TRBV7-2
size: -
J: TRBJ1-1
D: -
DNA: TGTGCCAGCAGCCCCGTTAGGGGCACTGAAGCTTTCTTT
CDR3: CASSPVRGTEAFF

V: TRBV5-1
size: -
J: TRBJ1-2
D: TRBD1
DNA: TGCGCCAGCAGCTGGGACAGCTCTCCCTATGGCTACACCTTC
CDR3: CASSWDSSPYGYTF

V: TRBV7-7
size: -
J: TRBJ1-4
D: TRBD1
DNA: TGTGCTAGCAGCCTCGACAGGGAAGATGAAAAACTGTTTTTT
CDR3: CASSLDREDEKLFF

V: TRBV7-8
size: once
J: TRBJ1-1
D: TRBD1
DNA: TGTGCCAGCAGCTTAGGAGGACAGGGAGCCGAAGCTTTCTTT
CDR3: CASSLGGQGAEAFF

V: TRBV4-1
size: -
J: TRBJ2-7
D: -
DNA: TGCGCCAGCAGCCAAGATCAGGCAGGACTCTCCTACGAGCAGTACTTC
CDR3: CASSQDQAGLSYEQYF

V: TRBV15
size: -
J: TRBJ2-7
D: -
DNA: TGTGCCACCAGCAGAGATCCGGGGAACAACGAGCAGTACTTC
CDR3: CATSRDPGNNEQYF

V: TRBV7-3
size: -
J: TRBJ1-2
D: TRBD1
DNA: TGTGCCAGCAGCTTAGAAGGGGGCGGCTATGGCTACACCTTC
CDR3: CASSLEGGGYGYTF

V: TRBV4-2
size: -
J: TRBJ2-5
D: -
DNA: TGTGCCAGCAGCCTGCCTAACCAAGAGACCCAGTACTTC
CDR3: CASSLPNQETQYF

V: TRBV10-1
size: few
J: TRBJ2-3
D: TRBD1
DNA: TGCGCCAGCAGTGAGCCAGGGGGCCCGACAGATACGCAGTATTTT
CDR3: CASSEPGGPTDTQYF

V: TRBV16
size: -
J: TRBJ2-3
D: -
DNA: TGTGCCAGCAGCCGCCAGGGGGATACGCAGTATTTT
CDR3: CASSRQGDTQYF

V: TRBV28
size: -
J: TRBJ1-5
D: TRBD1
DNA: TGTGCCAGCCATTCCCCGACAGGGAAGAATCAGCCCCAGCATTTT
CDR3: CASHSPTGKNQPQHF

V: TRBV2
size: -
J: TRBJ1-5
D: -
DNA: TGTGCCAGCAGTGAGGGGCCCAGGAGCAATCAGCCCCAGCATTTT
CDR3: CASSEGPRSNQPQHF

V: TRBV5-1
size: -
J: TRBJ1-5
D: TRBD1
DNA: TGCGCCAGCAAGACAGGGACTGGCAATCAGCCCCAGCATTTT
CDR3: CASKTGTGNQPQHF

V: TRBV19
size: -
J: TRBJ1-1
D: -
DNA: TGTGCCAGTAGTTTCCCAGGGGACACTGAAGCTTTCTTT
CDR3: CASSFPGDTEAFF

V: TRBV5-8
size: -
J: TRBJ2-6
D: TRBD2
DNA: TGTGCCAGCAGCGGGGGGAGGGCTGGGGCCAACGTCCTGACTTTC
CDR3: CASSGGRAGANVLTF

V: TRBV19
size: -
J: TRBJ1-1
D: TRBD1
DNA: TGTGCCAGTAGCCGGGACAGGGGGCCGACTGAAGCTTTCTTT
CDR3: CASSRDRGPTEAFF

V: TRBV6-5
size: -
J: TRBJ1-2
D: -
DNA: TGTGCCAGCAGTTACGGGAGTTTCAATGGCTACACCTTC
CDR3: CASSYGSFNGYTF

V: TRBV28
size: -
J: TRBJ2-1
D: TRBD2
DNA: TGTGCCAGTCATAGCGGGGGGGCCAACTATGAGCAGTTCTTC
CDR3: CASHSGGANYEQFF

V: TRBV6-1
size: -
J: TRBJ1-2
D: TRBD1
DNA: TGTGCCAGCAGTGAAGCGGACAGGTTCTATGGCTACACCTTC
CDR3: CASSEADRFYGYTF

V: TRBV5-1
size: -
J: TRBJ1-4
D: TRBD1
DNA: TGCGCCAGCGGTGCAGGGGGCCCAACTAATGAAAAACTGTTTTTT
CDR3: CASGAGGPTNEKLFF

V: TRBV13
size: many
J: TRBJ1-5
D: -
DNA: TGTGCCAGCAGCTCGGGACTTACAAATCAGCCCCAGCATTTT
CDR3: CASSSGLTNQPQHF